The rows below give T cell receptor beta chains drawn from one sample of a study of CD8 T cell repertoires and HIV-1 epitope variants. Profiling relied on immunoSEQ multiplex PCR, and the TCRdb table lists in-frame clones only, not all of them. The data contain over 90,000 clones, roughly 77% of them seen just once; the ten biggest clones take up around a quarter. The sample comprised uncultured baseline CD8+ T cells from peripheral blood mononuclear cells (PBMCs). The receptors stem from a male donor with HIV. CDR3s include the opening cysteine and the closing phenylalanine or tryptophan. Each record gives: J gene, clone size, D gene, V gene, CDR3 length, CDR3 protein, CDR3 DNA. A D gene is named only where the DNA matches it firmly. Rows give clone size only sometimes, using once, few, many, or a class for an expanded clone.

>TRBJ2-4|-|TRBD1|TRBV30|17
CAWSNRDRGAYKNIQYF
TGTGCCTGGAGCAACCGGGACAGGGGAGCCTATAAAAACATTCAGTACTTC
>TRBJ1-5|few|-|TRBV19|15
CASSIEAYSNQPQHF
TGTGCCAGTAGTATTGAAGCCTATAGCAATCAGCCCCAGCATTTT
>TRBJ2-5|-|-|TRBV5-6|14
CASRRRGVRETQYF
TGTGCCAGCAGGCGTAGGGGTGTTCGGGAGACCCAGTACTTC
>TRBJ1-5|-|TRBD1|TRBV6-1|13
CASRGQDNQPQHF
TGTGCCAGCAGAGGACAGGACAATCAGCCCCAGCATTTT
>TRBJ2-7|-|TRBD1|TRBV2|15
CASSFGQGAPYEQYF
TGTGCCAGCAGTTTCGGACAGGGGGCTCCCTACGAGCAGTACTTC
>TRBJ1-2|-|-|TRBV28|18
CASSLYPRQERNLNGYTF
TGTGCCAGCAGTTTATACCCCCGACAGGAGCGCAATCTCAATGGCTACACCTTC
>TRBJ1-2|-|TRBD1|TRBV30|16
CAWSETGGLANYGYTF
TGTGCCTGGAGTGAAACAGGGGGTTTAGCTAACTATGGCTACACCTTC
>TRBJ2-5|-|-|TRBV10-3|12
CAISVGQETQYF
TGTGCCATCAGTGTAGGCCAAGAGACCCAGTACTTC
>TRBJ2-7|few|-|TRBV28|15
CASRLSLGTKYEQYF
TGTGCCAGCAGGTTGTCTCTAGGGACAAAGTACGAGCAGTACTTC
>TRBJ1-2|-|-|TRBV28|12
CASSQRGLGYTF
TGTGCCAGCAGCCAGCGGGGCCTAGGCTACACCTTC
>TRBJ2-5|-|-|TRBV27|16
CASSLSSWGSQETQYF
TGTGCCAGCAGTTTATCATCCTGGGGGTCCCAAGAGACCCAGTACTTC
>TRBJ2-6|-|TRBD1|TRBV10-2|18
CASTPIGQGAAGANVLTF
TGCGCCAGCACCCCAATCGGACAGGGGGCAGCTGGGGCCAACGTCCTGACTTTC
>TRBJ1-1|few|-|TRBV6-6|15
CASTEPRAMNTEAFF
TGTGCCAGCACCGAACCCAGGGCCATGAACACTGAAGCTTTCTTT
>TRBJ2-7|medium-sized|TRBD2|TRBV6-5|12
CASSAGTIEQYF
TGTGCCAGCAGTGCGGGGACTATCGAGCAGTACTTC
>TRBJ2-7|-|-|TRBV10-1|13
CASSESQPYEQYF
TGCGCCAGCAGTGAATCACAGCCTTACGAGCAGTACTTC
>TRBJ2-2|-|-|TRBV7-9|14
CAGGLRANTGELFF
TGTGCCGGGGGACTTCGCGCGAACACCGGGGAGCTGTTTTTT
>TRBJ2-2|-|TRBD2|TRBV29-1|14
CSVETSGGTGELFF
TGCAGCGTTGAGACTAGCGGGGGCACCGGGGAGCTGTTTTTT
>TRBJ1-5|-|TRBD1|TRBV28|14
CASSAGTGVQPQHF
TGTGCCAGCAGTGCCGGGACAGGCGTTCAGCCCCAGCATTTT
>TRBJ2-7|-|TRBD2|TRBV2|17
CASSDSSLAGGPHEQYF
TGTGCCAGCAGTGATTCTTCTCTAGCGGGAGGGCCACACGAGCAGTACTTC
>TRBJ1-5|-|-|TRBV5-1|16
CASSLEGGVGNQPQHF
TGCGCCAGCAGCTTGGAGGGCGGGGTAGGTAATCAGCCCCAGCATTTT
>TRBJ2-5|-|TRBD2|TRBV7-2|16
CASSLKGTSGGLLGNF
TGTGCCAGCAGCTTAAAGGGGACTAGCGGGGGGTTGCTAGGAAACTTC
>TRBJ2-3|once|TRBD1|TRBV7-2|15
CASTSGQGAADTQYF
TGTGCCAGCACCAGCGGACAGGGGGCGGCAGATACGCAGTATTTT
>TRBJ1-2|-|TRBD1|TRBV5-1|14
CASRGQRANYGYTF
TGCGCCAGCAGGGGACAGAGAGCTAACTATGGCTACACCTTC
>TRBJ2-1|once|TRBD1|TRBV5-6|16
CASSPGTGNVYNEQFF
TGTGCCAGCAGCCCCGGGACAGGGAACGTGTACAATGAGCAGTTCTTC
>TRBJ2-7|-|-|TRBV9|13
CASNSGQSYEQYF
TGTGCCAGCAACTCCGGACAGTCCTACGAGCAGTACTTC
>TRBJ2-6|-|TRBD1|TRBV7-1|12
CASSYTGVLLTF
TGTGCCAGCAGCTACACAGGGGTCCTCCTGACTTTC
>TRBJ1-2|-|-|TRBV2|10
CASETVGYTF
TGTGCCAGCGAAACAGTGGGCTACACCTTC
>TRBJ2-7|few|-|TRBV18|15
CASSPAPTGYYEQYF
TGTGCCAGCTCACCCGCCCCGACAGGCTACTACGAGCAGTACTTC
>TRBJ2-5|-|TRBD2|TRBV19|16
CASSSLAGVRQETQYF
TGTGCCAGTAGTTCGCTAGCGGGAGTGAGGCAAGAGACCCAGTACTTC
>TRBJ1-5|-|-|TRBV19|13
CASSIPGNQPQHF
TGTGCCAGTAGTATCCCCGGTAATCAGCCCCAGCATTTT
>TRBJ2-1|-|-|TRBV5-1|15
CASSSQTGTYNEQFF
TGCGCCAGCAGCTCGCAAACAGGGACCTACAATGAGCAGTTCTTC
>TRBJ2-5|few|TRBD2|TRBV27|15
CASSLGGRAEETQYF
TGTGCCAGCAGTTTGGGTGGGAGGGCCGAGGAGACCCAGTACTTC
>TRBJ1-2|-|-|TRBV28|13
CASRFEGPYGYTF
TGTGCCAGCAGATTCGAGGGACCCTATGGCTACACCTTC
>TRBJ2-7|-|-|TRBV19|13
CASSIARDYEQYF
TGTGCCAGTAGTATTGCTCGGGACTACGAGCAGTACTTC
>TRBJ2-5|-|TRBD1|TRBV9|15
CASSRLAGGQETQYF
TGTGCCAGCAGCCGGTTGGCAGGGGGCCAAGAGACCCAGTACTTC
>TRBJ2-1|-|TRBD2|TRBV7-9|17
CASSLDLGLAGAGEQFF
TGTGCCAGCAGCTTAGATTTGGGACTAGCGGGAGCAGGCGAGCAGTTCTTC
>TRBJ2-3|-|TRBD2|TRBV7-2|15
CASSFSGGYTDTQYF
TGTGCCAGCAGCTTTAGCGGGGGATACACAGATACGCAGTATTTT
>TRBJ1-3|-|-|TRBV6-5|15
CASSPRSISGNTIYF
TGTGCCAGCAGCCCCCGTAGTATCTCTGGAAACACCATATATTTT
>TRBJ2-3|-|-|TRBV15|16
CATSRPGTHSTDTQYF
TGTGCCACCAGCAGACCCGGGACGCACAGCACAGATACGCAGTATTTT
>TRBJ1-2|many|-|TRBV4-3|12
CASSGEVDGYTF
TGCGCCAGCTCAGGGGAGGTTGATGGCTACACCTTC
>TRBJ1-1|-|-|TRBV19|12
CASRLGFTEAFF
TGTGCCAGCCGTCTCGGGTTCACTGAAGCTTTCTTT
>TRBJ2-3|-|TRBD2|TRBV9|14
CASSPRLAGYTQYF
TGTGCCAGCAGCCCTCGACTAGCGGGGTATACGCAGTATTTT
>TRBJ2-7|-|-|TRBV28|14
CASRPGHGANEQYF
TGTGCCAGCAGGCCGGGACACGGGGCCAACGAGCAGTACTTC
>TRBJ2-3|-|-|TRBV7-9|15
CASSPVSKRGDTQYF
TGTGCCAGCAGCCCCGTATCCAAGAGGGGAGATACGCAGTATTTT
>TRBJ1-6|-|-|TRBV6-5|16
CASSYLGTPQASPLHF
TGTGCCAGCAGTTACCTCGGGACACCCCAGGCCTCACCCCTCCACTTT
>TRBJ2-7|-|-|TRBV18|13
CASSPGGYYEQYF
TGTGCCAGCTCACCAGGGGGCTACTACGAGCAGTACTTC
>TRBJ2-5|-|-|TRBV7-2|16
CASSLVVRQGRETQYF
TGTGCCAGCAGCTTAGTTGTCCGGCAGGGGAGAGAGACCCAGTACTTC